These 8 T cell receptor beta chains came from one sample sequenced in a study of read filtering for tumor transcriptome and immune sequencing. From about 400 ng of RNA, a library with molecular barcoded alpha/delta and beta/gamma adaptors was made. From the reads, TCRdb called clonotypes with MiXCR, one entry per CDR3 protein. The sample yields 45,000 to 55,000 distinct CDR3 sequences, approximately 18% seen once. Sequenced sample: a population of CD138-negative cells sorted from bone marrow. These receptors all stem from a donor at least 40 years old with multiple myeloma.

This clonotype has ten or more counts. The chain couples TRBV20-1 to TRBJ2-2; D gene ambiguous. Trimming pared 2 bases from V and 7 bases from J, leaving 14 bases between. Germline lookup yields CDR1 DFQATT and CDR2 SNEGSKA (reference sequence). The CDR3 extends over 14 amino acids. Here the CDR3 reads CSARSPQASGELFF. In DNA, the CDR3 is TGCAGTGCTAGATCCCCCCAGGCGAGCGGGGAGCTGTTTTTT.

With regard to this clonotype: This may arise from a read error, as a much more abundant clone is one base away. The CDR3, as DNA: TGTGCCAGCAGTTTAGCGGGACTCAGGGGACTAGCGGAGATCGGGCAGTACTTC. This codes for CASSLAGLRGLAEIGQYF. This chain connects TRBV12-3 or TRBV12-4 to TRBJ2-7, with 11 bases that match TRBD2. The CDR3 totals 18 residues. V was clipped by 0 bases and J by 9 bases; unmatched bases: 16.

On this clonotype: As the CDR3 is not closed by the conserved phenylalanine or tryptophan, this likely results from a read error. The chain uses TRBV24-1 and TRBJ1-5; weak D call: TRBD1 (5 bases). The ends were cut back, 5 bases at V and 1 base at J, with 8 bases in the middle. The germline V gene has CDR1 KGHDR and CDR2 SFDVKD. This CDR3 region has 14 residues. Here the CDR3 reads CATSGGTSNQPQHL. As DNA, the CDR3 is TGTGCCACCAGTGGGGGGACCAGCAATCAGCCCCAGCATCTT.

There are many counts of this clonotype. V is TRBV7-2 and J is TRBJ2-5, with a possible D match to TRBD1 (6 bases). CDR3 length equals 14 residues. Germline CDR1 SGHTA, CDR2 FQGNSA. V was cut by 5 bases and J by 2 bases, with 12 bases left in between. The CDR3 reads CASSQARGQETQYF. CDR3 nucleotide sequence: TGTGCCAGCAGCCAAGCCAGGGGTCAAGAGACCCAGTACTTC. Variable domain in full (rest from reference TRBV7-2 and TRBJ2-5): GAGVSQSPSNKVTEKGKDVELRCDPISGHTALYWYRQSLGQGLEFLIYFQGNSAPDKSGLPSDRFSAERTGGSVSTLTIQRTQQEDSAVYLCASSQARGQETQYFGPGTRLLVL.

In its sample, this clonotype was seen a few times. The junction and the germline gene differ at one end; a read error may be behind it. The J gene is TRBJ1-1, the V gene TRBV30; tentative D call: TRBD1 (6 bases). In germline, CDR1 is GTSNPN, CDR2 SVGIG (reference sequence). CDR3 size: 11 residues. DNA for the CDR3: TGTGCCGCAAGGGGGAACACTGTAGCTTTCTTT. This codes for CAARGNTVAFF.

This clonotype was seen ten or more times. The chain uses TRBV6-1 and TRBJ1-3; D is unclear. In germline, CDR1 is MNHNS, CDR2 SASEGT. The CDR3 contains 14 residues. Deletions cut 3 bases from V and 4 bases from J, with 10 bases between. In DNA form, the CDR3 reads TGTGCCAGCAGTGATCGGGGTAGAGGAAACACCATATATTTT. Translation gives CASSDRGRGNTIYF.

Notes on this clonotype: This clone may be a read error of a much larger clone one base away. The V gene is TRBV7-2, the J gene TRBJ2-1; 9 positions match TRBD1. This CDR3 spans 15 amino acids. Trimming cost V 3 bases and J 13 bases; bases outside gene matches: 13. Germline assignment: CDR1 SGHTA and CDR2 FQGNSA. The CDR3 protein is CASSLGTGYQETQFF. The CDR3, as DNA: TGTGCCAGCAGCTTGGGGACAGGGTACCAAGAGACCCAGTTCTTC. Filled out from reference TRBV7-2 and TRBJ2-1, the complete variable domain reads GAGVSQSPSNKVTEKGKDVELRCDPISGHTALYWYRQSLGQGLEFLIYFQGNSAPDKSGLPSDRFSAERTGGSVSTLTIQRTQQEDSAVYLCASSLGTGYQETQFFGPGTRLTVL.

The genes are TRBV28 and TRBJ2-2, with 11 bases lining up with TRBD2. Per germline, CDR1 MDHEN and CDR2 SYDVKM. This CDR3 has 17 amino acids. V was pared by 8 bases and J by 4 bases, with 12 bases of the junction left unmatched. The DNA of the CDR3 is TGTGCCAGCCAAGTTATAGCGGGAGGGCCAGGCACCGGGGAGCTGTTTTTT. Protein: CASQVIAGGPGTGELFF.